Presented here are 22 T cell receptor beta chains from one specimen sequenced in a study of regulatory T cells in long-lasting Graves disease. CDR3 regions were amplified by Arm-PCR using iRepertoire HTBI primers to build TCR beta libraries. MiXCR, run by TCRdb on the multiplex PCR reads, gives a single entry per CDR3 protein. The sample carries hundreds of thousands of distinct CDR3 sequences, around an eighth recorded once. Time point: newly diagnosed GD, antithyroid drugs for less than 3 months. PBMCs provided the RNA from which the TCR library was made. In addition, the sample was reused for a study of T cells in Graves' hyperthyroidism and ophthalmopathy.

Sample: peripheral blood mononuclear cells (PBMCs), taken at new diagnosis, from a patient treated with antithyroid drugs. These receptors were collected from a man in his thirties or forties with Graves disease.

This clonotype appeared a few times. This chain links TRBV6-5 with TRBJ2-1; a weak D match, TRBD2 (5 bases). Germline V lookup: CDR1 MNHEY, CDR2 SVGAGI. Trimming cost V 6 bases and J 7 bases, with 19 bases left between them. The CDR3 runs to 15 residues. CDR3 DNA sequence: TGTGCCAGCAGCTTACTAGATGCTCGTCATAATGAGCAGTTCTTC. It yields the protein CASSLLDARHNEQFF.

The chain employs TRBV15 and TRBJ1-5; TRBD1 agrees at 7 bases. The CDR3 is 13 residues long. After removal of 11 bases from V and 6 bases from J, the junction contained 10 bases not matched to a gene. The germline V gene has CDR1 LNHNV and CDR2 YYDKDF (reference sequence). The CDR3 DNA sequence: TGTGCCGCGGGAACAGGGGTGGTTCAGCCCCAGCATTTT. This gives the protein CAAGTGVVQPQHF.

There are many counts of this clonotype. The rearrangement joins TRBV9 to TRBJ1-1; no definite D call. V shed 3 bases and J shed 0 bases, with 12 bases lying between them. This CDR3 comprises 15 residues. Germline CDR1 and CDR2: SGDLS and YYNGEE. CDR3 in DNA: TGTGCCAGCAGCGCCCAGGTAAACATGAACACTGAAGCTTTCTTT. Amino acid sequence: CASSAQVNMNTEAFF.

In its sample, this clonotype was seen many times. V is TRBV2 and J is TRBJ2-2, with TRBD2 matching over 8 bases. The CDR3 consists of 17 residues. Germline V gives CDR1 SNHLY, CDR2 FYNNEI. With V trimmed by 7 bases and J by 3 bases, 13 bases remained unmatched. The CDR3 coding sequence is TGTGCCAGCACTGGCCGGGAGGGCCTAAAGGACACCGGGGAGCTGTTTTTT. It is translated as CASTGREGLKDTGELFF.

There are many counts of this clonotype. The chain couples TRBV20-1 to TRBJ2-7; the D is unclear. V lost 3 bases and J lost 4, with 7 bases in between. The CDR3 loop spans 11 amino acids. Per the germline V gene, CDR1 is DFQATT and CDR2 is SNEGSKA (reference sequence). The CDR3 here is CSASNGYEQYF. CDR3 coding DNA: TGCAGTGCTAGTAACGGTTACGAGCAGTACTTC.

Notes on this clonotype: With a far larger clone one base away, a read error is the likely cause. The rearrangement joins TRBV7-9 to TRBJ1-2; D is undetermined. The germline V gene encodes CDR1 SEHNR and CDR2 FQNEAQ (reference sequence). V was pared by 4 bases and J by 8 bases, with 20 bases between. This CDR3 has 15 residues. CDR3 in DNA: TGTGCCAGCAGCTCCGGGCGACGTAACCTCCTCGGCTACACCTTC. This gives the protein CASSSGRRNLLGYTF.

This clonotype was found many times. V and J are TRBV5-8 and TRBJ2-7; 8 nucleotides agree with TRBD1. The CDR3 runs to 14 residues. Germline V lookup: CDR1 SGHTS, CDR2 YDEGEE. V lost 4 bases and J lost 4; bases outside the gene matches: 7. Here the CDR3 reads CASSPRDRWYEQYF. In DNA form, the CDR3 reads TGTGCCAGCAGCCCGAGGGACAGGTGGTACGAGCAGTACTTC. Using reference TRBV5-8 and TRBJ2-7 for the parts outside the CDR3, the full variable domain is EAGVTQSPTHLIKTRGQQATLRCSPISGHTSVYWYQQALGLGLQFLLWYDEGEERNRGNFPPRFSGRQFPNYSSELNVNALELEDSALYLCASSPRDRWYEQYFGPGTRLTVT.

The table lists this clonotype with a few counts. The chain links TRBV12-3 or TRBV12-4 to TRBJ2-2; D unresolved. V was cut by 10 bases and J by 7 bases, with 10 bases left in between. CDR3 length equals 11 residues. In nucleotides, the CDR3 is TGTGCCACCTCCAGCAGCGGGGAGCTGTTTTTT. This translates into CATSSSGELFF.

This clonotype was seen repeatedly, ten times or more. The V call is TRBV18, the J call TRBJ2-7, with 8 bases aligning to TRBD1. Germline assignment: CDR1 KGHSH and CDR2 LQKENI. V gave up 3 bases and J gave up 4 bases; unmatched junction bases: 8. The CDR3 is 15 amino acids. CDR3 protein: CASSPRQGSIYEQYF. In nucleotides, the CDR3 is TGTGCCAGCTCACCTCGACAGGGGTCGATTTACGAGCAGTACTTC.

Concerning this clonotype: This may come from a read error, since a much larger clone is one base off. The rearrangement links TRBV7-6 to TRBJ1-1; the D gene is possibly TRBD1 (5 bases). Germline CDR1 is SGHVS and CDR2 is FNYEAQ. The CDR3 extends over 18 amino acids. The V end lost 2 bases, the J end lost 2 bases, and 21 bases lay between the germline ends. CDR3 bases: TGTGCCAGCAGCTTATCATTTAACAGGAGTATAATAAACACTGAAGCTTTCTTT. Residues: CASSLSFNRSIINTEAFF.

This clonotype was seen at least ten times. The J gene is TRBJ2-1, the V gene TRBV3-1; TRBD2 is a possible D gene (5 bases). V was trimmed by 4 bases and J by 7 bases, leaving 14 bases between them. The germline V gene encodes CDR1 LGHDT and CDR2 YNNKEL (reference sequence). This CDR3 has 14 amino acids. CDR3 coding DNA: TGTGCCAGCAGCCCCCGGGGAGCCGGGAATGAGCAGTTCTTC. This translates into CASSPRGAGNEQFF.

Only a few counts were recorded for this clonotype. CDR3 sequence: CSAIQQETQYF. In DNA, the CDR3 is TGCAGTGCTATTCAGCAAGAGACCCAGTACTTC. The gene calls are TRBV20-1 and TRBJ2-5; D gene uncertain. V shed 4 bases and J shed 2 bases, with 5 bases lying between them. This CDR3 is built from 11 residues. The germline V gene has CDR1 DFQATT and CDR2 SNEGSKA (reference sequence).

The V and J genes are TRBV20-1 and TRBJ2-1; a possible D gene is TRBD2 (7 bases). CDR3 length equals 12 residues. The V end lost 4 bases, the J end lost 7 bases, and 11 bases lay between the germline ends. Per germline, CDR1 DFQATT and CDR2 SNEGSKA (reference sequence). This CDR3 is CSAKGGGNEQFF. In DNA, the CDR3 is TGCAGTGCTAAGGGGGGGGGGAATGAGCAGTTCTTC.

The rearrangement uses TRBV19 and TRBJ2-2; 7 bases fit TRBD1. J gave up 5 bases and V 1 base, and 4 bases lay outside the gene matches. This CDR3 is 15 amino acids long. Germline CDR1 is LNHDA and CDR2 is SQIVND (reference sequence). The CDR3 sequence is CASSIGGQFTGELFF. The CDR3 bases are TGTGCCAGTAGTATAGGGGGACAGTTTACCGGGGAGCTGTTTTTT.

This clonotype came up many times. The genes are TRBV19 and TRBJ1-1; no clear D. Trimming pared 5 bases from V and 2 bases from J, leaving 15 bases between. Germline V gene data show CDR1 as LNHDA and CDR2 as SQIVND (reference sequence). This CDR3 has 15 amino acids. CDR3 loop: CASSFRTEVNTEAFF. The CDR3 bases are TGTGCCAGTAGTTTCCGGACGGAGGTTAACACTGAAGCTTTCTTT.

This clonotype showed up just a few times. This rearrangement joins TRBV2 to TRBJ2-1, with 8 bases lining up with TRBD1. From germline, CDR1 is SNHLY and CDR2 FYNNEI. The CDR3 spans 15 residues. Germline trimming cut 8 bases from V and 5 bases from J; bases unmatched to any gene: 11. Here the CDR3 reads CASAEQGARHNEQFF. DNA of the CDR3: TGTGCCAGCGCCGAGCAGGGGGCCCGGCACAATGAGCAGTTCTTC.

This clonotype was recorded at least ten times. The V gene is TRBV6-5, the J gene TRBJ1-2, with D uncertain. V lost 4 bases to trimming and J lost 0 bases, with 9 bases between them. Germline values: CDR1 MNHEY, CDR2 SVGAGI. This CDR3 comprises 14 residues. CDR3 sequence: CASSLRGANYGYTF. In nucleotides, the CDR3 is TGTGCCAGCAGTTTGCGGGGAGCTAACTATGGCTACACCTTC.

The sample holds a few counts of this clonotype. V gene TRBV5-1 combines with J gene TRBJ2-7; 8 bases are shared with TRBD2. Losses at the gene ends were 0 bases for V and 7 bases for J; bases not matched to a gene: 12. The CDR3 is 16 amino acids. Germline V gene lookup returns CDR1 SGHRS and CDR2 YFSETQ. The CDR3 region is CASSLAITSGSSEQYF. For the CDR3, the DNA is TGCGCCAGCAGCTTGGCCATCACTAGCGGATCCTCGGAGCAGTACTTC.

This clonotype has more than one count but fewer than ten. This chain connects TRBV6-5 to TRBJ2-3; the match to TRBD2 covers 8 bases. Germline CDR1 and CDR2: MNHEY and SVGAGI. CDR3 length: 14 amino acids. V lost 4 bases to trimming and J lost 4 bases; unmatched junction nucleotides: 4. The CDR3 here is CASSSGTSADTQYF. As DNA, the CDR3 is TGTGCCAGCAGTTCAGGGACTAGTGCAGATACGCAGTATTTT.

This clonotype was counted many times. The CDR3 DNA reads TGTGCCAGCAGCGTAGGTCAATTCCAGGGTGGCGAGCAGTACTTC. Translating gives CASSVGQFQGGEQYF. This chain links TRBV9 with TRBJ2-7, with D maybe TRBD1 (5 bases). Trimming cost V 0 bases and J 6 bases, with 16 bases left between them. The CDR3 runs 15 residues. Germline lookup yields CDR1 SGDLS and CDR2 YYNGEE.

This clonotype was seen repeatedly, ten times or more. The V and J genes are TRBV29-1 and TRBJ1-1, with D hard to call. Germline CDR1 SQVTM, CDR2 ANQGSEA. V was clipped by 0 bases and J by 10 bases, with 9 bases between them. This CDR3 region has 11 residues. The CDR3 DNA follows: TGCAGCGTTGAAGATGAGCCAACAGCTTTCTTT. Protein: CSVEDEPTAFF. Variable domain in full (rest from reference TRBV29-1 and TRBJ1-1): SAVISQKPSRDICQRGTSLTIQCQVDSQVTMMFWYRQQPGQSLTLIATANQGSEATYESGFVIDKFPISRPNLTFSTLTVSNMSPEDSSIYLCSVEDEPTAFFGQGTRLTVV.

The sample holds many counts of this clonotype. The CDR3 sequence: CASSSGTLTSEAFF. The CDR3 region has the DNA TGTGCCAGCAGTTCTGGGACTTTAACTTCTGAAGCTTTCTTT. The chain links TRBV27 to TRBJ1-1; a possible D gene is TRBD1 (5 bases). The CDR3 runs to 14 residues. CDR1 MNHEY and CDR2 SMNVEV come from the germline V gene (reference sequence). V lost 4 bases to trimming and J lost 6 bases, with 15 bases between them.